One sample yielded the 13 T cell receptor beta chains listed below, sequenced in a study of cytomegalovirus exposure and HLA in healthy donors. The PCR contained 60 Vbeta and 13 Jbeta primers. The assay was immunoSEQ multiplex PCR, and TCRdb's table has in-frame clones only and misses some. The repertoire holds about 120,000 clones, with roughly four fifths as singletons. Sequencing used PBMCs. Receptor source: a woman in her twenties or thirties in good health and CMV-seropositive.

V is TRBV15 and J is TRBJ2-7, with 9 bases lining up with TRBD1. The germline V gene has CDR1 LNHNV and CDR2 YYDKDF (reference sequence). Germline trimming cut 5 bases from V and 12 bases from J; bases unmatched to any gene: 8. This CDR3 contains 12 residues. CDR3 in DNA: TGTGCCACCAGCCCCCGGGACAGGGTCTTGTACTTC. Encoded protein: CATSPRDRVLYF.

This sequence joins TRBV5-1 and TRBJ2-1; the D gene is possibly TRBD1 (6 bases). Germline V gene data show CDR1 as SGHRS and CDR2 as YFSETQ. The CDR3 is 16 amino acids. The V end was cut by 0 bases, the J end by 4 bases, with 14 bases between. DNA of the CDR3: TGCGCCAGCAGCTTGGGACCACAGGGTTCGTACAATGAGCAGTTCTTC. Residues: CASSLGPQGSYNEQFF. Supplemented by reference TRBV5-1 and TRBJ2-1, the full variable domain reads KAGVTQTPRYLIKTRGQQVTLSCSPISGHRSVSWYQQTPGQGLQFLFEYFSETQRNKGNFPGRFSGRQFSNSRSEMNVSTLELGDSALYLCASSLGPQGSYNEQFFGPGTRLTVL.

This clone was observed a handful of times. The chain has TRBV5-1 and TRBJ2-1, with 8 bases lining up with TRBD1. Germline CDR1 reads SGHRS; CDR2 reads YFSETQ. The CDR3 extends over 14 amino acids. V shed 6 bases, J shed 7 bases, and the junction held 9 bases outside the gene matches. The CDR3 region is CASMAGGSGNEQFF. CDR3 coding DNA: TGCGCCAGCATGGCAGGGGGCTCGGGAAATGAGCAGTTCTTC.

V is TRBV27 and J is TRBJ2-7; 8 bases are a match to TRBD1. Trimming at V came to 6 bases and at J to 2 bases, leaving 6 bases not matched to a gene. CDR1 and CDR2 from the germline V gene are MNHEY and SMNVEV (reference sequence). The CDR3 totals 14 residues. CDR3 sequence: CASRGTGRAYEQYF. Here the CDR3 DNA reads TGTGCCAGCAGAGGGACAGGTAGGGCCTACGAGCAGTACTTC.

The CDR3 spells CASSLGLLANQETQYF. CDR3 in DNA: TGCGCCAGCAGCTTGGGCCTTTTAGCCAACCAAGAGACCCAGTACTTC. The chain recombines TRBV5-1 with TRBJ2-5; no reliable D call. In germline, CDR1 is SGHRS, CDR2 YFSETQ. Deletions cut 0 bases from V and 0 bases from J, with 12 bases between. The CDR3 sequence is 16 residues long.

The chain carries TRBV7-8 and TRBJ1-2, with D possibly matching TRBD1 (6 bases). This CDR3 is 14 amino acids long. CDR1 SGHVS and CDR2 FQNEAQ come from the germline V gene. With 4 bases removed from V and 7 bases from J, the gap between germline ends came to 16 bases. CDR3 residues: CASSSGQGRGGYTF. The DNA for the CDR3 is TGTGCCAGCAGCTCCGGCCAGGGGCGAGGTGGCTACACCTTC. The whole variable domain, remainder taken from reference TRBV7-8 and TRBJ1-2, is GAGVSQSPRYKVAKRGQDVALRCDPISGHVSLFWYQQALGQGPEFLTYFQNEAQLDKSGLPSDRFFAERPEGSVSTLKIQRTQQEDSAVYLCASSSGQGRGGYTFGSGTRLTVV.

The chain joins TRBV4-2 to TRBJ2-5, with 7 bases aligning to TRBD1. CDR1 LGHNA and CDR2 YNFKEQ come from the germline V gene. The CDR3 sequence is 15 residues long. Trimming cost V 0 bases and J 5 bases; bases outside gene matches: 6. This chain's CDR3 is CASSQETGIRETQYF. DNA for the CDR3: TGTGCCAGCAGCCAAGAGACAGGGATCAGGGAGACCCAGTACTTC.

The chain is built from TRBV6-1 and TRBJ1-1; possible D gene TRBD1, 6 bases. The germline CDR1 and CDR2 sequences are MNHNS and SASEGT. The CDR3 runs 14 residues. V was pared by 6 bases and J by 1 base, with 12 bases between. The CDR3 region has the DNA TGTGCCAGCAGCAGGGACACAGGGAACACTGAAGCTTTCTTT. As protein: CASSRDTGNTEAFF.

The rearrangement links TRBV5-4 to TRBJ1-1, with 10 nucleotides matching TRBD1. V was pared by 3 bases and J by 3 bases, with 11 bases of the junction left unmatched. This CDR3 contains 17 residues. Germline V gene sequence: CDR1 SGHNT, CDR2 YYREEE (reference sequence). Written as DNA, the CDR3 is TGTGCCAGCAGCTCGGGAAAGACAGGGGGCCTTCACACTGAAGCTTTCTTT. This translates into CASSSGKTGGLHTEAFF.

The CDR3 protein is CASSDGRVAFF. CDR3 sequence (DNA): TGTGCCAGCAGCGATGGCAGGGTGGCTTTCTTT. The chain combines TRBV9 with TRBJ1-1, with D maybe TRBD1 (5 bases). This CDR3 spans 11 amino acids. CDR1 and CDR2 (germline): SGDLS, YYNGEE. The V end lost 3 bases, the J end lost 11 bases, and 11 bases lay between the germline ends.

V is TRBV6-5 and J is TRBJ2-7; 7 bases line up with TRBD1. CDR3 length: 15 residues. Losses at the gene ends were 5 bases for V and 0 bases for J; bases not matched to a gene: 7. Germline CDR1 reads MNHEY; CDR2 reads SVGAGI. The CDR3 DNA is TGTGCCAGCAGTAAACCGGGACAGCTCTCCTACGAGCAGTACTTC. Translating gives CASSKPGQLSYEQYF.

This clone showed up just a few times. The chain is built from TRBV28 and TRBJ1-2; D is unresolved. The CDR3 spans 12 residues. Germline CDR1 is MDHEN and CDR2 is SYDVKM. Trimming removed 10 bases from V and 4 bases from J, with 13 bases in between. CDR3 DNA sequence: TGTGCCACCTGTACAGAGATCTATGGCTACACCTTC. Amino acids: CATCTEIYGYTF.

The V and J genes are TRBV10-2 and TRBJ2-1, with TRBD1 matching 8 bases. CDR1 is WSHSY and CDR2 is SAAADI in the germline V gene. J lost 8 bases, V lost 6 bases, and 6 bases had no gene match. This CDR3 contains 13 residues. The CDR3 nucleotides read TGCGCCAGCAGCCGGACAGGGTTCGATGAGCAGTTCTTC. This gives the protein CASSRTGFDEQFF.